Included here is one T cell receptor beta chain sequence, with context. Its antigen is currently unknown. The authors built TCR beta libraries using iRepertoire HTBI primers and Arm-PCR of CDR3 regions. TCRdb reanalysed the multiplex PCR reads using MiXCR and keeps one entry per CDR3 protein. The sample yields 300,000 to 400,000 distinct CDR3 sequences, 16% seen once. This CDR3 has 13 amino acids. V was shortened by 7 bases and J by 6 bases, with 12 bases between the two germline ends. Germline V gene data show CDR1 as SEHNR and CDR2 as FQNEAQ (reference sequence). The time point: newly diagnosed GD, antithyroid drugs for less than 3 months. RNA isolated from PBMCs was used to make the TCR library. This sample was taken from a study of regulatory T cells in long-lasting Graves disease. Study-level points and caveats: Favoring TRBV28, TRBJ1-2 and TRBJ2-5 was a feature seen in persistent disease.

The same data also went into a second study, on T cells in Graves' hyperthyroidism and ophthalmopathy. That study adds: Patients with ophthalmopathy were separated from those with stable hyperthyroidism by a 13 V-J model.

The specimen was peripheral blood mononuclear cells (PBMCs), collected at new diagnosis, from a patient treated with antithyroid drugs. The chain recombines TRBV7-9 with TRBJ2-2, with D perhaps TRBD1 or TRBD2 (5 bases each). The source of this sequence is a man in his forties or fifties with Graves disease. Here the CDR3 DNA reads TGTGCCAGCACCGAGGGGTCGCCCGGGGAGCTGTTTTTT. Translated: CASTEGSPGELFF.